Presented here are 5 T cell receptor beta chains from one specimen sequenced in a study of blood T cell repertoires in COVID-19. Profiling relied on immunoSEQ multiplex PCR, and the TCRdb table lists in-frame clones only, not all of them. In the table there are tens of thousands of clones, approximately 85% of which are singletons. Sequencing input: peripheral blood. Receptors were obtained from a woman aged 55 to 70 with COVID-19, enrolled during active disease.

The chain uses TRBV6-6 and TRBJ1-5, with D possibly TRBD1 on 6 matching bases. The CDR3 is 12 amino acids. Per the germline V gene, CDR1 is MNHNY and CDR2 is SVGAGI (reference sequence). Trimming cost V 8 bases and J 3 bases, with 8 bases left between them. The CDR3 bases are TGTGCCAGCGGGGGCCCCAATCAGCCCCAGCATTTT. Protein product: CASGGPNQPQHF.

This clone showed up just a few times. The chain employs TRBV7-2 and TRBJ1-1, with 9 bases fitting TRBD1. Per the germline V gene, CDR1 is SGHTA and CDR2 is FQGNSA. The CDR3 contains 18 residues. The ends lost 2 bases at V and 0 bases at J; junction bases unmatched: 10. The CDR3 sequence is CASSLRAGTGLLNTEAFF. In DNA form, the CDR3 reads TGTGCCAGCAGCTTAAGGGCCGGGACAGGGCTATTGAACACTGAAGCTTTCTTT.

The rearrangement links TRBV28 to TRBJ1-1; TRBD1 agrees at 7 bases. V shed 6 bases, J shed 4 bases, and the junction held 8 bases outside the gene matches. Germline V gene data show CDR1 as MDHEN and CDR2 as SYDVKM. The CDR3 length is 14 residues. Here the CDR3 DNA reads TGTGCCAGCAGCACCATCCGGGACAGCACTGAAGCTTTCTTT. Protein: CASSTIRDSTEAFF. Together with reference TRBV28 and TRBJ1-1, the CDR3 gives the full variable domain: DVKVTQSSRYLVKRTGEKVFLECVQDMDHENMFWYRQDPGLGLRLIYFSYDVKMKEKGDIPEGYSVSREKKERFSLILESASTNQTSMYLCASSTIRDSTEAFFGQGTRLTVV.

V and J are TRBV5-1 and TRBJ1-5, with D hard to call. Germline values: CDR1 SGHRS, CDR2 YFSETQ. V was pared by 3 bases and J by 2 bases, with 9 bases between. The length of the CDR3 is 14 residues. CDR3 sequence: CASSSGFGNQPQHF. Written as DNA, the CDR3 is TGCGCCAGCAGCTCGGGGTTTGGCAATCAGCCCCAGCATTTT.

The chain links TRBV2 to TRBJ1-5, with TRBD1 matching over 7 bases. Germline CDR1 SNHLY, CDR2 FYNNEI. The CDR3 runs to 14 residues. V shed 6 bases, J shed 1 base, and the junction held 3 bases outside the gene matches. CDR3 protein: CASRAGGSNQPQHF. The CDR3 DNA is TGTGCCAGCAGGGCAGGGGGGAGCAATCAGCCCCAGCATTTT.